This is a list of T cell receptor beta chains from one sample in a study of shared clonotypes between healthy human individuals. Clones were sequenced by immunoSEQ multiplex PCR, and TCRdb holds only the in-frame ones, with some missing. Counted here are more than 2,000,000 clones, over 90% occurring once; the ten biggest clones make up roughly 0.36%. Sequenced material: naive CD4+ T cells from PBMCs. These receptors were collected from a man between 18 and 29 years old in good health. Some clones in this sample may be carry-over from other donors' samples. CDR3s include the opening cysteine and the closing phenylalanine or tryptophan. A D gene is named only where the DNA matches it firmly. Clone size appears in some rows only: once, few, many, or a class for an expanded clone.

TRBD2	.	TRBV2	TRBJ2-7	CASHRTRLAGPYEQYF	TGTGCCAGCCACAGAACCCGACTAGCGGGACCCTACGAGCAGTACTTC
TRBD2	.	TRBV5-1	TRBJ2-1	CASSPLAGGGNEQFF	TGCGCCAGCAGCCCGTTAGCGGGAGGGGGCAATGAGCAGTTCTTC
TRBD1	.	TRBV7-2	TRBJ1-1	CASSLSGQGDEAFF	TGTGCCAGCAGCTTATCGGGACAGGGAGATGAAGCTTTCTTT
.	.	TRBV7-3	TRBJ2-3	CASSLGVRSTDTQYF	TGTGCCAGCAGCTTAGGGGTCAGGTCCACAGATACGCAGTATTTT
TRBD1	.	TRBV29-1	TRBJ2-1	CSVVERDRGHPDEQFF	TGCAGCGTTGTGGAGAGGGACAGGGGCCATCCGGATGAGCAGTTCTTC
TRBD2	.	TRBV6-1	TRBJ2-7	CASSVLAGDDEQYF	TGTGCCAGCAGTGTGCTAGCGGGAGACGACGAGCAGTACTTC
TRBD1	.	TRBV5-1	TRBJ2-5	CASSMTGGYETQYF	TGCGCCAGCAGCATGACAGGGGGATACGAGACCCAGTACTTC
.	.	TRBV7-2	TRBJ2-3	CASSFGGPGDTQYF	TGTGCCAGCAGCTTTGGGGGGCCGGGAGATACGCAGTATTTT
TRBD1	.	TRBV18	TRBJ1-2	CASSPPGTGLDYGYTF	TGTGCCAGCTCACCCCCGGGGACAGGTTTAGACTATGGCTACACCTTC
.	few	TRBV18	TRBJ1-1	CASSPPWGSGTEAFF	TGTGCCAGCTCACCACCATGGGGCAGTGGCACTGAAGCTTTCTTT
TRBD2	.	TRBV4-2	TRBJ2-3	CASSQEGLAFLFSTDTQYF	TGTGCCAGCAGCCAGGAGGGACTAGCGTTCCTCTTTAGCACAGATACGCAGTATTTT
.	.	TRBV27	TRBJ2-1	CASSLNSGSYNEQFF	TGTGCCAGCAGTTTAAATAGCGGCTCCTACAATGAGCAGTTCTTC
.	.	TRBV6-5	TRBJ2-5	CASSSIYPGPRTQYF	TGTGCCAGCAGTTCAATTTACCCGGGACCTCGGACCCAGTACTTC
TRBD2	.	TRBV7-8	TRBJ2-7	CASSLMAREFYEQYF	TGTGCCAGCAGCTTAATGGCGCGGGAGTTCTACGAGCAGTACTTC
TRBD1	once	TRBV5-1	TRBJ2-3	CASSLIPQGAAADTQYF	TGCGCCAGCAGCTTGATCCCCCAGGGGGCTGCGGCAGATACGCAGTATTTT
TRBD1	.	TRBV10-3	TRBJ2-5	CAISETPGQLETQYF	TGTGCCATCAGTGAAACTCCGGGACAGCTAGAGACCCAGTACTTC
TRBD1	.	TRBV10-1	TRBJ2-3	CASSESPGQGADTQYF	TGCGCCAGCAGTGAATCACCGGGACAGGGGGCAGATACGCAGTATTTT
TRBD2	.	TRBV28	TRBJ2-1	CASSLSGLGLAGRNEQFF	TGTGCCAGCAGTTTATCGGGCCTCGGACTAGCGGGGAGGAATGAGCAGTTCTTC
.	.	TRBV4-1	TRBJ2-6	CASSQDYLPGANVLTF	TGCGCCAGCAGCCAAGACTACCTACCTGGGGCCAACGTCCTGACTTTC
.	once	TRBV6-6	TRBJ1-5	CASSYSPGSSNQPQHF	TGTGCCAGCAGTTACTCCCCGGGCAGTAGCAATCAGCCCCAGCATTTT
TRBD1	.	TRBV6-5	TRBJ1-2	CASSFNRGLYGYTF	TGTGCCAGCAGTTTCAACAGGGGATTATATGGCTACACCTTC
.	.	TRBV25-1	TRBJ1-5	CASSRDNNQPQHF	TGTGCCAGCTCCCGGGACAACAATCAGCCCCAGCATTTT
TRBD1	.	TRBV30	TRBJ1-5	CAWSSTGQGYQPQHF	TGTGCCTGGAGTTCGACGGGACAGGGTTATCAGCCCCAGCATTTT
TRBD2	.	TRBV2	TRBJ2-1	CASGRDAAEQFF	TGTGCCAGCGGGAGGGATGCGGCTGAGCAGTTCTTC
TRBD2	.	TRBV7-3	TRBJ2-1	CASSSGTRYNEQFF	TGTGCCAGCAGCTCCGGGACTAGATACAATGAGCAGTTCTTC
TRBD1	.	TRBV11-1	TRBJ1-2	CASSWDRENGYTF	TGTGCCAGCAGCTGGGACAGGGAGAATGGCTACACCTTC
.	few	TRBV7-9	TRBJ1-2	CASSFEYDYGYTF	TGTGCCAGCAGCTTTGAATATGACTATGGCTACACCTTC
TRBD1	.	TRBV5-8	TRBJ1-5	CASSRTGDGNQPQHF	TGTGCCAGCAGCAGGACAGGGGACGGCAATCAGCCCCAGCATTTT
.	.	TRBV6-6	TRBJ1-2	CASSYAGEVPLF	TGTGCCAGCAGTTACGCCGGGGAAGTTCCTCTCTTC
.	.	TRBV4-3	TRBJ2-7	CASSQDSIKSAHYEQYF	TGCGCCAGCAGCCAAGATAGTATAAAATCTGCTCACTACGAGCAGTACTTC
TRBD1	.	TRBV15	TRBJ1-2	CATSRGNEGQFYGYTF	TGTGCCACCAGCAGAGGTAACGAGGGACAGTTCTATGGCTACACCTTC
.	.	TRBV30	TRBJ2-1	CAAAAYNEQFF	TGTGCCGCAGCGGCCTACAATGAGCAGTTCTTC
.	.	TRBV5-1	TRBJ2-1	CASSLGGASYNEQFF	TGCGCCAGCAGCTTGGGCGGGGCCTCCTACAATGAGCAGTTCTTC
TRBD2	.	TRBV4-3	TRBJ2-2	CASSQHLVREANTGELFF	TGCGCCAGCAGCCAACACCTAGTGCGGGAGGCGAACACCGGGGAGCTGTTTTTT
.	.	TRBV2	TRBJ2-2	CASFQGRRGEGTGELFF	TGTGCCAGCTTCCAGGGTAGGAGGGGCGAAGGCACCGGGGAGCTGTTTTTT
TRBD1	.	TRBV5-4	TRBJ2-7	CASSPGGTGSYEQYF	TGTGCCAGCTCTCCAGGGGGGACAGGGTCATACGAGCAGTACTTC
TRBD1	.	TRBV2	TRBJ2-5	CASSGRTGQETQYF	TGTGCCAGCAGTGGGAGGACAGGACAAGAGACCCAGTACTTC
TRBD2	.	TRBV5-1	TRBJ2-2	CASSLAEAGDAGELFF	TGCGCCAGCAGCTTGGCCGAGGCGGGAGATGCCGGGGAGCTGTTTTTT
.	.	TRBV11-2	TRBJ2-3	CASSLLGTQYF	TGTGCCAGCAGCTTACTTGGTACGCAGTATTTT
.	.	TRBV7-9	TRBJ2-2	CASSKDRPMNTGELFF	TGTGCCAGCAGCAAGGACAGACCAATGAACACCGGGGAGCTGTTTTTT
TRBD2	.	TRBV6-6	TRBJ2-2	CASSLAGNTGELFF	TGTGCCAGCAGTCTAGCGGGAAACACCGGGGAGCTGTTTTTT
.	.	TRBV15	TRBJ1-5	CATSSGQGRQPQHF	TGTGCCACCAGCAGTGGTCAGGGTCGGCAGCCCCAGCATTTT
TRBD2	.	TRBV11-3	TRBJ2-7	CASSPGLAGGEQYF	TGTGCCAGCAGCCCCGGACTAGCGGGAGGAGAGCAGTACTTC
.	once	TRBV7-7	TRBJ2-5	CASSVGAGETQYF	TGTGCCAGCAGCGTTGGGGCAGGGGAGACCCAGTACTTC
TRBD1	.	TRBV2	TRBJ1-5	CASNGDSNNQPQHF	TGTGCCAGCAATGGGGACAGCAACAATCAGCCCCAGCATTTT